This TCR beta chain was recovered during a study of blood T cell repertoires in COVID-19. On the study more broadly: Acute-phase and convalescent COVID-19 samples originated in the United States, Italy and Spain.

In the original workflow: By means of reference gene primer amplification, nucleated cell counts were estimated. TCRdb's copy holds only in-frame clones and misses some; the assay was immunoSEQ multiplex PCR. V, J and clone size are taken as reported in that table, and D and trimming were inferred from the DNA itself. The table lists under 250,000 clones, roughly 88% of them singletons. The germline V and J ends were trimmed by 5 bases and 3 bases, with 10 bases remaining between them. The CDR3 is 13 residues long. CDR1 is SGHVS, CDR2 FNYEAQ, per germline. The chain joins TRBV7-6 to TRBJ1-1; the D gene is possibly TRBD1 (5 bases). The sequence came from a man over 45 with active or convalescent COVID-19. Source material: peripheral blood. In DNA, the CDR3 is TGTGCCAGCAGCCCCTGGGGGGACACTGAAGCTTTCTTT. It is translated as CASSPWGDTEAFF.